This TCR beta chain was captured in a study of control samples from healthy donors and cancer patients. V was pared by 5 bases and J by 5 bases, with 8 bases of the junction left unmatched. There are 15 residues in the CDR3. The germline V gene encodes CDR1 SEHNR and CDR2 FQNEAQ (reference sequence). Produced via immunoSEQ multiplex PCR; TCRdb's table is partial and in-frame only. The sample holds about 120,000 clones, around 89% seen once. The clonotype was recovered from a woman in her 70s in good health. This rearrangement joins TRBV7-9 to TRBJ2-5, with 10 bases aligning to TRBD2. Sequences were obtained from blood. Written as DNA, the CDR3 is TGTGCCAGCAGCCCGGGACTAGCGCCAATTGAGACCCAGTACTTC. Translated: CASSPGLAPIETQYF.